What follows is one T cell receptor (beta chain) and its context. Profiling relied on immunoSEQ multiplex PCR, and the TCRdb table lists in-frame clones only, not all of them. This table holds 350,000 to 450,000 clones, around 90% found once. The data originate from a study of control samples from healthy donors and cancer patients. The CDR3 is made up of 12 amino acids. Trimming pared 3 bases from V and 9 bases from J, leaving 9 bases between. In germline, CDR1 is MNHNS, CDR2 SASEGT. This TCR was recovered from a man between 40 and 49 years old with head and neck cancer. The chain combines TRBV6-1 with TRBJ1-3; D is possibly TRBD1 (6 bases). The sample comprised PBMCs. The CDR3 bases are TGTGCCAGCAGTGAGGGGGCAACCACCATATATTTT. This sequence encodes CASSEGATTIYF.